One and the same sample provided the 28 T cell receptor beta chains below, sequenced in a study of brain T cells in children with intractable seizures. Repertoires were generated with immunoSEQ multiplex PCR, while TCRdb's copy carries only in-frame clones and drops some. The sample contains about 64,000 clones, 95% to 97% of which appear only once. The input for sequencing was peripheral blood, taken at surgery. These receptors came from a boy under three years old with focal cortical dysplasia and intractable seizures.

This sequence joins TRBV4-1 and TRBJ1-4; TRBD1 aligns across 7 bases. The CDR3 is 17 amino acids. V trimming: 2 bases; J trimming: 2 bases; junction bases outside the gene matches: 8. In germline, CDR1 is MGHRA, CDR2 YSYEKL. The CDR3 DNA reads TGCGCCAGCAGCCAAAGAAAGGGGGCTAGCACTAATGAAAAACTGTTTTTT. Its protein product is CASSQRKGASTNEKLFF.

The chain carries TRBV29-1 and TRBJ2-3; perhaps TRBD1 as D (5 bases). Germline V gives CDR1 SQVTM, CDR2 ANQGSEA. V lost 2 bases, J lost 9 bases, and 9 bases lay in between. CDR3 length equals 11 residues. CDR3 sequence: CSVERRGTQYF. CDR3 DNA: TGCAGCGTTGAAAGAAGGGGAACGCAGTATTTT.

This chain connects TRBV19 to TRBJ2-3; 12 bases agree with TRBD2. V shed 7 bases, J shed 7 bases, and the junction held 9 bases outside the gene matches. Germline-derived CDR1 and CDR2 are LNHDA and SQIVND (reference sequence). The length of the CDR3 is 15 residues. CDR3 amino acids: CASTPGTSGRNTQYF. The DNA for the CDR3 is TGTGCCAGTACCCCCGGGACTAGCGGGCGAAATACGCAGTATTTT.

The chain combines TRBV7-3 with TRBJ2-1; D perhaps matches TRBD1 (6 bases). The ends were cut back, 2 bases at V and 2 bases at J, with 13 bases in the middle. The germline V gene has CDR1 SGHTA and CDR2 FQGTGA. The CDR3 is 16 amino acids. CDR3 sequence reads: CASSLDRGSTYNEQFF. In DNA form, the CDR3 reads TGTGCCAGCAGCTTAGATAGGGGGAGCACCTACAATGAGCAGTTCTTC.

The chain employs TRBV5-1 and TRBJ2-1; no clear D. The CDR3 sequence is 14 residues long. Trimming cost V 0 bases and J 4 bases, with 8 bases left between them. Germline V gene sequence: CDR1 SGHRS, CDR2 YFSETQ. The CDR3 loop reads CASSLELGYNEQFF. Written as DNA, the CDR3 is TGCGCCAGCAGCTTGGAACTGGGATACAATGAGCAGTTCTTC.

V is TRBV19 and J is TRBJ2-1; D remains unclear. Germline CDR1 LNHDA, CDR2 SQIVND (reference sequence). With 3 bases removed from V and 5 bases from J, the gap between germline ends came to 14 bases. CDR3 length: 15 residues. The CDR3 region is CASSITKGGDNEQFF. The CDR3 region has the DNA TGTGCCAGTAGTATTACAAAGGGTGGGGACAATGAGCAGTTCTTC.

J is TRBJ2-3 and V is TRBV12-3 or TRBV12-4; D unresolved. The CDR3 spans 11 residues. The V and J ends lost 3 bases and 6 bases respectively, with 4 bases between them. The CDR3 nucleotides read TGTGCCAGCAGTTTTTGGGATACGCAGTATTTT. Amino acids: CASSFWDTQYF.

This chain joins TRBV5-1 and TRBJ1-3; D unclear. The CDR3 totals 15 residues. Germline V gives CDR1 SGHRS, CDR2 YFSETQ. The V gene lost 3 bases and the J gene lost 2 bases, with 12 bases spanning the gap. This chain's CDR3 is CASSSLGVAGNTIYF. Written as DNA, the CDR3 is TGCGCCAGCAGCTCACTCGGGGTGGCTGGAAACACCATATATTTT.

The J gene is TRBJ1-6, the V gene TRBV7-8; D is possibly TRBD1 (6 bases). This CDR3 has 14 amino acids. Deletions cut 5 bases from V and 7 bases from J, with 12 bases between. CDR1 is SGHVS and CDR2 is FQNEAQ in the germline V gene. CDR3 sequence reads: CASSPTGRNSPLHF. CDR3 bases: TGTGCCAGCAGCCCCACAGGGAGGAATTCACCCCTCCACTTT.

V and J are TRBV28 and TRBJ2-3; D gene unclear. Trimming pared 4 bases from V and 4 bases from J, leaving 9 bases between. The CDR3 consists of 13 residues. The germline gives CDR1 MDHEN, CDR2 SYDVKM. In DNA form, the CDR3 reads TGTGCCAGCAGTTCCCCCCGGCCAGATACGCAGTATTTT. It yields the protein CASSSPRPDTQYF.

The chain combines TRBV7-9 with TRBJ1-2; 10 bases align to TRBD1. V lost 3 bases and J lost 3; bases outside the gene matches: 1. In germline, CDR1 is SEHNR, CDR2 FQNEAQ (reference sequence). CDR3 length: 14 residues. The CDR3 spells CASSLTGGDYGYTF. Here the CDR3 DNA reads TGTGCCAGCAGCTTGACAGGGGGCGACTATGGCTACACCTTC. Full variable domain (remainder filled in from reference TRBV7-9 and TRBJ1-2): DTGVSQNPRHKITKRGQNVTFRCDPISEHNRLYWYRQTLGQGPEFLTYFQNEAQLEKSRLLSDRFSAERPKGSFSTLEIQRTEQGDSAMYLCASSLTGGDYGYTFGSGTRLTVV.

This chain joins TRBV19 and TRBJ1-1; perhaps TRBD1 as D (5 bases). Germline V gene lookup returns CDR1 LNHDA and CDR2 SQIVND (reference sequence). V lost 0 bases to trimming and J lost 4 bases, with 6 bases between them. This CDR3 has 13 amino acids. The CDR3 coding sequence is TGTGCCAGTAGTATAGATCAGGGCACTGAAGCTTTCTTT. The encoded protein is CASSIDQGTEAFF. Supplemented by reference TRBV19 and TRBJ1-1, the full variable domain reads DGGITQSPKYLFRKEGQNVTLSCEQNLNHDAMYWYRQDPGQGLRLIYYSQIVNDFQKGDIAEGYSVSREKKESFPLTVTSAQKNPTAFYLCASSIDQGTEAFFGQGTRLTVV.

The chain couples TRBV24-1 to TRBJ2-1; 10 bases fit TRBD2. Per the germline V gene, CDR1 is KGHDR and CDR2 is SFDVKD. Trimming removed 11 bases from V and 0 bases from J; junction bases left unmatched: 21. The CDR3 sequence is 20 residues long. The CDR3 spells CANPSLSRLAGAGSYNEQFF. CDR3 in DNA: TGTGCCAACCCGTCTCTTTCGAGGCTAGCGGGGGCCGGCTCCTACAATGAGCAGTTCTTC.

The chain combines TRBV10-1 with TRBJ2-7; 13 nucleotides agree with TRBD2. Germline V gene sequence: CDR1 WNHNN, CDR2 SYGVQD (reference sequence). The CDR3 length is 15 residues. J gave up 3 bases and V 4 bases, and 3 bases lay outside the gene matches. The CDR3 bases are TGCGCCAGCAGTGTGGGACTAGCGGGGCTCTACGAGCAGTACTTC. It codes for CASSVGLAGLYEQYF.

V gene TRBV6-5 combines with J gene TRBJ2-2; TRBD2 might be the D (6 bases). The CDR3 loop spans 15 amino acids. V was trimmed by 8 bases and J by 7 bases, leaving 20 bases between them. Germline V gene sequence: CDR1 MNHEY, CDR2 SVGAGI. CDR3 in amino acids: CASGAPGAGSGELFF. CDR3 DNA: TGTGCCAGCGGAGCGCCGGGAGCCGGAAGCGGGGAGCTGTTTTTT.

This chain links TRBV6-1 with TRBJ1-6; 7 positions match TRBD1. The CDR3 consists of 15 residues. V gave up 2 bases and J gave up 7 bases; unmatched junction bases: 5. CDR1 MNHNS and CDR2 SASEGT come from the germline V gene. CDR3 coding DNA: TGTGCCAGCAGTGAATCAGGGGGAACAAATTCACCCCTCCACTTT. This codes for CASSESGGTNSPLHF.

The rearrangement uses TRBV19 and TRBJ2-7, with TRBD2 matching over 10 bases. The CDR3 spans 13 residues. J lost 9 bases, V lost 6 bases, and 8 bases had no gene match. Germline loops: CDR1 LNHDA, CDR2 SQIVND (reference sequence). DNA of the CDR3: TGTGCCAGTAGGGCTAGCGGGAGCGCCGGGCAGTACTTC. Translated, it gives CASRASGSAGQYF.

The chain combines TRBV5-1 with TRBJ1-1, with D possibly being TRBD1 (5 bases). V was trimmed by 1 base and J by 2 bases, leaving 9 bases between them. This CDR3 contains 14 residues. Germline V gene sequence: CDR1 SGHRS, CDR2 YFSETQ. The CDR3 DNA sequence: TGCGCCAGCAGCTTGCGAGGACATAACACTGAAGCTTTCTTT. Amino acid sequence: CASSLRGHNTEAFF.

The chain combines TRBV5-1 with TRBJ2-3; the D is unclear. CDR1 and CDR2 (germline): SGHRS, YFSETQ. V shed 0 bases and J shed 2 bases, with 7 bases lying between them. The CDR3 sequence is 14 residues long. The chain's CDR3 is CASSLGPHTDTQYF. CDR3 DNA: TGCGCCAGCAGCTTGGGCCCCCACACAGATACGCAGTATTTT.

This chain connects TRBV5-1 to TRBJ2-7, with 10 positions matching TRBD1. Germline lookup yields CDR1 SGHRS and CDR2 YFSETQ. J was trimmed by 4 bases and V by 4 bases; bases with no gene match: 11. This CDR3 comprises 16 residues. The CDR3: CASSPGPGDRGYEQYF. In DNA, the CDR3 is TGCGCCAGCAGCCCCGGCCCCGGGGACAGGGGATACGAGCAGTACTTC.

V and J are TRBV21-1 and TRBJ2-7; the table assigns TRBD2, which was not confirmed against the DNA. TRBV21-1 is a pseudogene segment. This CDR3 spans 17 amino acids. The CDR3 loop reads CASSTASLAGGPGEQYF. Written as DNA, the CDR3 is TGTGCCAGCAGCACGGCGTCACTAGCGGGAGGGCCGGGTGAGCAGTACTTC.

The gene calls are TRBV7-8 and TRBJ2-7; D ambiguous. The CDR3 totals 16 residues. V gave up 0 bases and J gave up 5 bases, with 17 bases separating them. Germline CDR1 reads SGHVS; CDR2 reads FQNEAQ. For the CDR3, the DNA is TGTGCCAGCAGCTTAGCGGCACGCCCTACGAAAGACGAGCAGTACTTC. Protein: CASSLAARPTKDEQYF.

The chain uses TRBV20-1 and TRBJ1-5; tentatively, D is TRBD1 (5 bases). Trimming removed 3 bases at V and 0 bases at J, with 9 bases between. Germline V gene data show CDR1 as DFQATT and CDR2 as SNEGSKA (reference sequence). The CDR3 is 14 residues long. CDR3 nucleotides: TGCAGTGCTAGTCCAGGGAATAGCAATCAGCCCCAGCATTTT. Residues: CSASPGNSNQPQHF.

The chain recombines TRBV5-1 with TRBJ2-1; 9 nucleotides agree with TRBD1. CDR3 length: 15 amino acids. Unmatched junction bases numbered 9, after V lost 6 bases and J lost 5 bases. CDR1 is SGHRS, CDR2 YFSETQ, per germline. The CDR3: CASTQEGQGHNEQFF. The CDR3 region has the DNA TGCGCCAGCACCCAGGAGGGACAGGGCCACAATGAGCAGTTCTTC.

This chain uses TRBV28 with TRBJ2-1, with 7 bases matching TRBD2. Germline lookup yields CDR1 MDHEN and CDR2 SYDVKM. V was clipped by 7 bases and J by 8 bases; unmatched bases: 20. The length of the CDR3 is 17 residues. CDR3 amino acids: CASTPRWGRDGGYEQFF. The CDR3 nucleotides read TGTGCCAGCACTCCCCGGTGGGGGAGGGATGGGGGGTATGAGCAGTTCTTC.

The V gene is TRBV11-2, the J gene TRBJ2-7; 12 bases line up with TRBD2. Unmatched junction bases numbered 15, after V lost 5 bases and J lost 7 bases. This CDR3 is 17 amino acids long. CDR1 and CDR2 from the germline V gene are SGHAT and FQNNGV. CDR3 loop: CASSLQVLAGGPGEQYF. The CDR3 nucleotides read TGTGCCAGCAGCCTCCAAGTACTAGCGGGAGGACCCGGGGAGCAGTACTTC.

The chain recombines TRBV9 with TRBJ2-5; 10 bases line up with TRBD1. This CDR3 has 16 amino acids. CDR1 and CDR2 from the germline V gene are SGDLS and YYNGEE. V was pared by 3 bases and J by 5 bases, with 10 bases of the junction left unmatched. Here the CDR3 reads CASSAIGLGQGETQYF. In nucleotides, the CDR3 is TGTGCCAGCAGCGCGATAGGGTTGGGACAGGGGGAGACCCAGTACTTC.

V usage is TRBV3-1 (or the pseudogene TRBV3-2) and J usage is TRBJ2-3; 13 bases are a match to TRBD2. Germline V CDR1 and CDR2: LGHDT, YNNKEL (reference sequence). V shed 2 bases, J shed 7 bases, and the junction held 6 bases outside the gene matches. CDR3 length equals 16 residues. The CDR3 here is CASSQTSGGAGYTQYF. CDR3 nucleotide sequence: TGTGCCAGCAGCCAAACTAGCGGGGGGGCCGGATATACGCAGTATTTT.